The rows below give T cell receptor beta chains drawn from one sample of a study of shared clonotypes between healthy human individuals. Profiling relied on immunoSEQ multiplex PCR, and the TCRdb table lists in-frame clones only, not all of them. The sample lists 2 million to 3 million clones, roughly 93% occurring once. Sequenced input: naive CD4+ T cells from PBMCs. The receptor set was obtained from a man in his late teens or twenties in good health. Some clones in this sample may be carry-over from other donors' samples. Both conserved end residues are part of each CDR3.

>TRBV28|TRBJ2-1
CASSPIDYTEQFF
>TRBV29-1|TRBJ1-1
CSVELSGHLTTEAFF
>TRBV5-1|TRBJ1-1
CASSLEGQNTEAFF
>TRBV27|TRBJ1-3
CASRSTGLGNTIYF
>TRBV6-1|TRBJ1-5
CASSGRQIYSNQPQHF
>TRBV9|TRBJ2-5
CASSVGQHETQYF
>TRBV5-1|TRBJ1-3
CASSLDGNSGNTIYF
>TRBV6-1|TRBJ1-5
CASSEVGQLHYSNQPQHF
>TRBV4-1|TRBJ2-7
CASRPRAGQPNFSYEQYF
>TRBV4-3|TRBJ2-1
CASSQDLGGTSGLLQFF
>TRBV19|TRBJ2-5
CASRAGETQYF
>TRBV28|TRBJ1-1
CASSLGTNGEAFF
>TRBV6-6|TRBJ1-3
CASSFDTDSGNTIYF
>TRBV29-1|TRBJ2-7
CSVEGQGFYEQYF
>TRBV19|TRBJ1-5
CASSRVGGSRVMDQPQHF